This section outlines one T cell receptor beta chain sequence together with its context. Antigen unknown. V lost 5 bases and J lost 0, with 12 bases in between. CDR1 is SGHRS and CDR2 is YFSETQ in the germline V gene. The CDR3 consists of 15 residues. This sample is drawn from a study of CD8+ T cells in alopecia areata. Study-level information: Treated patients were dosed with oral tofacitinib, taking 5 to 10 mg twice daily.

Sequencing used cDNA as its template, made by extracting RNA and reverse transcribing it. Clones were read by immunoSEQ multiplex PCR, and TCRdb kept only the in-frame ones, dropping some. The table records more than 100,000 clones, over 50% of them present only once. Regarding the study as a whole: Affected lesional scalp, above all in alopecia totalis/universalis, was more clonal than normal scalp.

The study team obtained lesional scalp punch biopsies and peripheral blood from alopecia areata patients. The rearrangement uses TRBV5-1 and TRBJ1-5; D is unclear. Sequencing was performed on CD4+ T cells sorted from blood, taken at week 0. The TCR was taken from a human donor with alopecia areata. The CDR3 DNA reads TGCGCCAGCAGTCAGGACGGGGATAGCAATCAGCCCCAGCATTTT. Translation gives CASSQDGDSNQPQHF.